This T cell receptor (beta chain) is from a study of blood T cell repertoires in COVID-19. On the study more broadly: Collection of acute and convalescent COVID-19 samples took place in the United States, Italy and Spain. Sample material is recorded as cDNA or gDNA derived from T cells, B-cell-depleted T cells, or PBMCs.

The junction had 8 bases not matched to a gene; V was cut back by 6 bases and J by 1 base. CDR1 is KGHSH, CDR2 LQKENI, per germline. The CDR3 runs to 16 residues. Original handling: Amplification with reference gene primers provided the estimates of nucleated cell counts. Using immunoSEQ multiplex PCR, the repertoire was profiled, and TCRdb retains in-frame clones only, with some absent. V and J calls and clone size follow that table, whereas D and trimming were derived from the DNA. The repertoire holds tens of thousands of clones, with roughly 80% as singletons. The chain couples TRBV18 to TRBJ2-2; 7 nucleotides line up with TRBD2. The clonotype was recovered from a man aged 55 to 70 with acute or convalescent COVID-19. Sequencing was performed on peripheral blood. The CDR3, as DNA: TGTGCCAGCTCCCTTAACGGCGGGGGGAACACCGGGGAGCTGTTTTTT. It translates to CASSLNGGGNTGELFF.